One and the same sample provided the 32 T cell receptor beta chains below, sequenced in a study of T cell responses to AZD1222 COVID-19 vaccine. Sequenced by immunoSEQ multiplex PCR; TCRdb stores in-frame clones only, minus some. In the table there are around 95,000 clones, approximately 87% of which are singletons. The sample was peripheral blood, taken on day 0 of AZD1222 vaccination. All receptors derive from an adult in good health.

This chain connects TRBV7-9 to TRBJ1-1, with TRBD1 as a possible D gene (5 bases). Germline V gene lookup returns CDR1 SEHNR and CDR2 FQNEAQ (reference sequence). Trimming removed 6 bases from V and 4 bases from J, with 18 bases in between. The CDR3 runs to 15 residues. CDR3 DNA: TGTGCCAGCAGAAAGAGGACCTCAGGGCCCACTGAAGCTTTCTTT. Its protein is CASRKRTSGPTEAFF.

This clone was seen a single time. The genes are TRBV29-1 and TRBJ1-1; D remains unclear. The CDR3 covers 13 residues. Germline CDR1 SQVTM, CDR2 ANQGSEA. With 5 bases removed from V and 0 bases from J, the gap between germline ends came to 10 bases. The CDR3 protein is CSVLGRLNTEAFF. For the CDR3, the DNA is TGCAGCGTTCTGGGCCGCTTGAACACTGAAGCTTTCTTT.

This clone was observed once. The chain links TRBV3-1 (or the pseudogene TRBV3-2) to TRBJ2-3, with 9 bases that match TRBD2. This CDR3 has 17 amino acids. V lost 1 base to trimming and J lost 4 bases; unmatched junction nucleotides: 9. Germline loops: CDR1 LGHDT, CDR2 YNNKEL (reference sequence). CDR3: CASSQVGAGGASDTQYF. CDR3 DNA: TGTGCCAGCAGCCAAGTCGGAGCGGGAGGAGCCTCAGATACGCAGTATTTT.

The genes are TRBV6-5 and TRBJ2-7; TRBD1 matches 7 bases. CDR1 and CDR2 from the germline V gene are MNHEY and SVGAGI. The CDR3 covers 13 residues. With V trimmed by 8 bases and J by 1 base, 5 bases remained unmatched. The chain's CDR3 is CASPGGNSYEQYF. The CDR3 DNA reads TGTGCCAGCCCAGGGGGTAATTCCTACGAGCAGTACTTC.

This chain joins TRBV5-1 and TRBJ2-3; TRBD1 might be the D (5 bases). V shed 0 bases and J shed 5 bases, with 13 bases lying between them. This CDR3 region has 15 residues. Germline V CDR1 and CDR2: SGHRS, YFSETQ. DNA for the CDR3: TGCGCCAGCAGCTTGGGGCAGGGTGGCGTAGATACGCAGTATTTT. This translates into CASSLGQGGVDTQYF.

The rearrangement uses TRBV7-2 and TRBJ2-7; a possible D gene is TRBD2 (6 bases). The CDR3 extends over 13 amino acids. The germline V gene has CDR1 SGHTA and CDR2 FQGNSA. V was clipped by 5 bases and J by 6 bases, with 14 bases between them. The CDR3 DNA sequence: TGTGCCAGCAGCAGCCAACCGGGACTCGAGCAGTACTTC. Protein product: CASSSQPGLEQYF.

This clone occurred once. The chain couples TRBV11-3 to TRBJ1-1; D not resolved. V was cut by 5 bases and J by 2 bases, with 12 bases left in between. Germline values: CDR1 SGHNT, CDR2 YENEEA. This CDR3 spans 14 amino acids. The CDR3 loop reads CASSLAGGNTEAFF. The CDR3 DNA reads TGTGCCAGCAGCCTCGCTGGTGGCAACACTGAAGCTTTCTTT. Complete variable domain (other parts from reference TRBV11-3 and TRBJ1-1): EAGVVQSPRYKIIEKKQPVAFWCNPISGHNTLYWYLQNLGQGPELLIRYENEEAVDDSQLPKDRFSAERLKGVDSTLKIQPAELGDSAVYLCASSLAGGNTEAFFGQGTRLTVV.

This clone is a singleton in its sample. The chain couples TRBV6-5 to TRBJ2-1; 9 nucleotides align to TRBD1. Germline values: CDR1 MNHEY, CDR2 SVGAGI. The CDR3 sequence is 13 residues long. The trim removed 7 bases at V and 8 bases at J, leaving 6 bases unmatched. The CDR3 DNA is TGTGCCAGCACACGGGACAGGGAACATGAGCAGTTCTTC. Its translation: CASTRDREHEQFF.

The genes are TRBV11-2 and TRBJ1-4, with D possibly matching TRBD1 (6 bases). The germline V and J ends were trimmed by 5 bases and 7 bases, with 17 bases remaining between them. Per the germline V gene, CDR1 is SGHAT and CDR2 is FQNNGV. There are 15 residues in the CDR3. CDR3 sequence: CASSKTGSAGEKLFF. CDR3 nucleotide sequence: TGTGCCAGCAGCAAAACAGGGTCAGCGGGTGAAAAACTGTTTTTT.

The V gene is TRBV30, the J gene TRBJ2-7; 7 positions match TRBD2. This CDR3 is 13 amino acids long. Losses at the gene ends were 2 bases for V and 3 bases for J; bases not matched to a gene: 4. CDR1 and CDR2 from the germline V gene are GTSNPN and SVGIG (reference sequence). The CDR3 DNA sequence: TGTGCCTGGAGTTCTGGCGGGAGCTACGAGCAGTACTTC. Translating gives CAWSSGGSYEQYF.

The chain links TRBV7-6 to TRBJ1-2; D possibly corresponds to TRBD1 (5 bases). The V gene lost 5 bases and the J gene lost 3 bases, with 13 bases spanning the gap. This CDR3 has 14 amino acids. Germline-derived CDR1 and CDR2 are SGHVS and FNYEAQ. Written as DNA, the CDR3 is TGTGCCAGCAGCCCAAGAGCGGGGGACTATGGCTACACCTTC. Amino acids: CASSPRAGDYGYTF.

The chain uses TRBV12-3 or TRBV12-4 and TRBJ2-5; unclear D gene. The CDR3 runs 13 residues. V lost 4 bases, J lost 4 bases, and 10 bases lay in between. In nucleotides, the CDR3 is TGTGCCAGCAGTTCCTCCCCACGAGAGACCCAGTACTTC. Translating it yields CASSSSPRETQYF.

The chain uses TRBV4-1 and TRBJ2-2; 11 bases are shared with TRBD2. Per germline, CDR1 MGHRA and CDR2 YSYEKL. Unmatched junction bases numbered 5, after V lost 0 bases and J lost 2 bases. The CDR3 loop spans 18 amino acids. The CDR3 nucleotides are TGCGCCAGCAGCCAAGAAAAGGGACTAGCGGTCAACACCGGGGAGCTGTTTTTT. This sequence encodes CASSQEKGLAVNTGELFF.

V and J are TRBV4-1 and TRBJ2-7, with D possibly being TRBD1 (5 bases). The CDR3 runs 15 residues. V shed 0 bases and J shed 4 bases, with 13 bases lying between them. Germline V lookup: CDR1 MGHRA, CDR2 YSYEKL. The CDR3 region is CASSQDKGSKYEQYF. The CDR3, as DNA: TGCGCCAGCAGCCAAGATAAGGGGTCGAAATACGAGCAGTACTTC.

The genes are TRBV27 and TRBJ2-7; 12 bases line up with TRBD2. V lost 6 bases, J lost 3 bases, and 6 bases stayed unmatched. Germline CDR1 MNHEY, CDR2 SMNVEV (reference sequence). The CDR3 length is 15 residues. The DNA of the CDR3 is TGTGCCAGCAGACGCAGGACTAGCGGGGACTACGAGCAGTACTTC. Protein product: CASRRRTSGDYEQYF.

The chain combines TRBV10-3 with TRBJ2-7; D may be TRBD2 (5 bases). CDR3 length: 14 amino acids. V lost 5 bases, J lost 4 bases, and 15 bases lay in between. Germline V CDR1 and CDR2: ENHRY, SYGVKD. The CDR3 sequence: CAISQETRAYEQYF. For the CDR3, the DNA is TGTGCCATCAGTCAGGAGACGAGGGCGTACGAGCAGTACTTC.

V and J are TRBV6-6 and TRBJ1-5; the D gene is possibly TRBD1 (6 bases). Trimming removed 6 bases at V and 7 bases at J, with 19 bases between. The CDR3 consists of 15 residues. From germline, CDR1 is MNHNY and CDR2 SVGAGI (reference sequence). The CDR3 region has the DNA TGTGCCAGCAGATTGACAGGAACGGGGGGACAGCCCCAGCATTTT. Translating gives CASRLTGTGGQPQHF.

This clone was counted only a few times. The chain uses TRBV19 and TRBJ1-2; 7 nucleotides agree with TRBD1. Trimming cost V 5 bases and J 0 bases; bases outside gene matches: 6. The CDR3 is made up of 15 amino acids. From germline, CDR1 is LNHDA and CDR2 SQIVND (reference sequence). The CDR3 region has the DNA TGTGCCAGTAGTGACAGGGCGTCAGCTAACTATGGCTACACCTTC. This codes for CASSDRASANYGYTF.

The chain couples TRBV28 to TRBJ1-3; D is ambiguous. The germline V and J ends were trimmed by 3 bases and 4 bases, with 13 bases remaining between them. The CDR3 loop spans 15 amino acids. Germline-derived CDR1 and CDR2 are MDHEN and SYDVKM. The CDR3 region has the DNA TGTGCCAGCAGTTTCGGTCCCCGCGGAGGAAACACCATATATTTT. Amino acid sequence: CASSFGPRGGNTIYF. Drawing the rest from reference TRBV28 and TRBJ1-3, the complete variable domain is DVKVTQSSRYLVKRTGEKVFLECVQDMDHENMFWYRQDPGLGLRLIYFSYDVKMKEKGDIPEGYSVSREKKERFSLILESASTNQTSMYLCASSFGPRGGNTIYFGEGSWLTVV.

The chain has TRBV2 and TRBJ1-1; D gene unclear. The CDR3 contains 12 residues. With 7 bases removed from V and 2 bases from J, the gap between germline ends came to 8 bases. Germline V gives CDR1 SNHLY, CDR2 FYNNEI. In DNA form, the CDR3 reads TGTGCCAGCACGGTACGAAACACTGAAGCTTTCTTT. Translation gives CASTVRNTEAFF.

The chain combines TRBV27 with TRBJ2-1, with D uncertain. This CDR3 has 11 amino acids. Germline assignment: CDR1 MNHEY and CDR2 SMNVEV (reference sequence). The V end lost 7 bases, the J end lost 7 bases, and 8 bases lay between the germline ends. CDR3 sequence (DNA): TGTGCCAGCAAGTTGGTGAATGAGCAGTTCTTC. Translation gives CASKLVNEQFF.

V and J are TRBV12-3 or TRBV12-4 and TRBJ2-2, with no clear D. V was pared by 5 bases and J by 1 base, with 5 bases between. The length of the CDR3 is 13 residues. The DNA of the CDR3 is TGTGCCAGCAGTGGCTTGAACACCGGGGAGCTGTTTTTT. This codes for CASSGLNTGELFF.

The rearrangement uses TRBV14 and TRBJ1-2; D is unclear. The CDR3 extends over 15 amino acids. Germline loops: CDR1 SGHDN, CDR2 FVKESK. V lost 4 bases, J lost 0 bases, and 12 bases lay in between. CDR3 bases: TGTGCCAGCAGCCGATCCGGAAGGGCTAACTATGGCTACACCTTC. It translates to CASSRSGRANYGYTF.

CDR3 DNA: TGTGCCAGTAGACCACGGCGGGTTATGAACACTGAAGCTTTCTTT. Protein product: CASRPRRVMNTEAFF. This chain connects TRBV19 to TRBJ1-1; D unclear. Germline CDR1 is LNHDA and CDR2 is SQIVND (reference sequence). The CDR3 is made up of 15 amino acids. Trimming removed 6 bases at V and 0 bases at J, with 14 bases between.

The V and J genes are TRBV3-1 (or the pseudogene TRBV3-2) and TRBJ1-6; D is perhaps TRBD1 (6 bases). V shed 1 base and J shed 7 bases, with 8 bases lying between them. The germline V gene has CDR1 LGHDT and CDR2 YNNKEL (reference sequence). The CDR3 loop spans 14 amino acids. CDR3 coding DNA: TGTGCCAGCAGCCAAGGGGGGCGGAATTCACCCCTCCACTTT. It codes for CASSQGGRNSPLHF.

The gene calls are TRBV27 and TRBJ2-3; weak D call: TRBD2 (6 bases). CDR1 and CDR2 (germline): MNHEY, SMNVEV (reference sequence). The CDR3 is made up of 18 amino acids. With 5 bases removed from V and 1 base from J, the gap between germline ends came to 22 bases. CDR3 in DNA: TGTGCCAGCAGTCTTAGGGGCGGGATCTTCTCCCGCACAGATACGCAGTATTTT. This encodes CASSLRGGIFSRTDTQYF.

V is TRBV18 and J is TRBJ2-7, with D unresolved. This CDR3 contains 14 residues. CDR1 is KGHSH, CDR2 LQKENI, per germline. Trimming left V 3 bases short and J 5 bases short, with 14 bases between. The CDR3, as DNA: TGTGCCAGCTCACCCCCCAACGGCTGGGACGAGCAGTACTTC. Translated: CASSPPNGWDEQYF.

The chain recombines TRBV9 with TRBJ2-7; D is unresolved. This CDR3 is built from 14 residues. Between the trimmed V and J ends, which lost 1 base and 1 base, there was a span of 9 bases. Germline CDR1 SGDLS, CDR2 YYNGEE. CDR3 protein: CASSVWAESYEQYF. The DNA of the CDR3 is TGTGCCAGCAGCGTATGGGCCGAATCCTACGAGCAGTACTTC.

The V gene is TRBV6-5, the J gene TRBJ1-1; no firm D call. The CDR3 extends over 10 amino acids. Trimming left V 8 bases short and J 5 bases short, with 6 bases between. The germline V gene encodes CDR1 MNHEY and CDR2 SVGAGI. CDR3 amino acids: CASGRTEAFF. CDR3 nucleotides: TGTGCCAGCGGTAGGACTGAAGCTTTCTTT.

J is TRBJ1-2 and V is TRBV3-1 (or the pseudogene TRBV3-2); D perhaps matches TRBD1 (6 bases). Germline V gene data show CDR1 as LGHDT and CDR2 as YNNKEL (reference sequence). The CDR3 consists of 18 residues. Deletions cut 5 bases from V and 5 bases from J, with 27 bases between. The CDR3 nucleotides are TGTGCCAGCAGCTCAAGATTTACGGGACAAAGGGGGAGGTATGGCTACACCTTC. It specifies CASSSRFTGQRGRYGYTF.

The sample holds many counts of this clone. CDR3 sequence: CASSPAGLNYGYTF. DNA of the CDR3: TGTGCCAGCTCACCGGCCGGCCTTAACTATGGCTACACCTTC. The chain joins TRBV18 to TRBJ1-2; the D is unclear. CDR1 is KGHSH and CDR2 is LQKENI in the germline V gene. The CDR3 runs 14 residues. V lost 3 bases to trimming and J lost 1 base, with 9 bases between them.

This chain uses TRBV4-3 with TRBJ2-7, with 7 bases that match TRBD1. The germline CDR1 and CDR2 sequences are LGHNA and YSLEER. CDR3 length equals 15 residues. Trimming took 4 bases from V and 9 from J; bases not matched to a gene: 15. The DNA for the CDR3 is TGCGCCAGCAGCCCCACCCCGGGACAGAGCTCCCGGCAGTACTTC. Protein product: CASSPTPGQSSRQYF.